Sequencing of this T cell receptor beta chain was carried out in a study of post-analysis software for immune sequencing data. Germline lookup yields CDR1 MGHRA and CDR2 YSYEKL. J gave up 3 bases and V 3 bases, and 4 bases lay outside the gene matches. The CDR3 runs to 14 residues. This clonotype was found many times. Its antigen is as yet unknown. General study findings and limits: The F measure placed samples prepared in the same batch into strongly shared clusters. About 5 TRBV segments occurring more often in patients than controls included TRBV5-6, TRBV5-1 and TRBV20-1.

Prepared TCR beta cDNA libraries contained unique molecular identifiers. Some 500,000 cDNA molecules were obtained from 1 to 10 million T cells. One entry per CDR3 protein, called by TCRdb with MiXCR from the PCR reads. The table shows about half a million distinct CDR3 sequences, with 30% to 40% occurring only once. The gene calls are TRBV4-1 and TRBJ2-7; 8 bases agree with TRBD2. This TCR was recovered from a girl aged 2-17 years with multiple sclerosis. Sequenced: blood. CDR3 amino acids: CASSQTGGIYEQYF. The CDR3 bases are TGCGCCAGCAGCCAGACGGGGGGGATCTACGAGCAGTACTTC.